This TCR beta chain was identified in a study of cytomegalovirus exposure and HLA in healthy donors. Study findings and constraints: A later analysis found first-cohort TCR clusters tended to co-occur in the 120 validation repertoires. The study put 150 to 200 TCR beta chains on its list as cytomegalovirus-associated. The CMV antigen specificity of a few CMV-associated chains was confirmed through in vitro analysis. Reports credit the classifier with highly specific, highly sensitive diagnosis of cytomegalovirus status.

Notes on this clone: Its antigen is unknown.

TCRdb keeps only in-frame clones here, not all; method: immunoSEQ multiplex PCR. Of roughly 120,000 clones in the sample, roughly nine tenths were seen once. This clonotype was obtained from a woman younger than 35 in good health and CMV-seronegative. Sequenced input: PBMCs.

The CDR3 is CASSPTGGGDYGYTF. The CDR3 DNA reads TGCGCCAGCAGCCCGACAGGGGGCGGAGACTATGGCTACACCTTC. The chain is built from TRBV5-1 and TRBJ1-2, with 10 nucleotides matching TRBD1. CDR3 size: 15 residues. The J segment lost 3 bases and the V segment lost 4 bases, leaving 6 bases of the junction unmatched. The germline V gene has CDR1 SGHRS and CDR2 YFSETQ.